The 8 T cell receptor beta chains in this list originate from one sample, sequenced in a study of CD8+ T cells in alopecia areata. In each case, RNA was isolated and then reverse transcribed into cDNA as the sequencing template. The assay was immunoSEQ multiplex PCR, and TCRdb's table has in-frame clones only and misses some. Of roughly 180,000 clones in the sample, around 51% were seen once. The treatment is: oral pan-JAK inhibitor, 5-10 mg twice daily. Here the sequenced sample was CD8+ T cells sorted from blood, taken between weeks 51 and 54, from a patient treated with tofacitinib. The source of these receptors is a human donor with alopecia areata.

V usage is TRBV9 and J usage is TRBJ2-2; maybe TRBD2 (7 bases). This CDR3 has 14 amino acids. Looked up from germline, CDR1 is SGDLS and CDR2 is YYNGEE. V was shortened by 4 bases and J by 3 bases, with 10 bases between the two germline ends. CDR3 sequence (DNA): TGTGCCAGCAGCCGGGGGGCCGACACCGGGGAGCTGTTTTTT. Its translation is CASSRGADTGELFF.

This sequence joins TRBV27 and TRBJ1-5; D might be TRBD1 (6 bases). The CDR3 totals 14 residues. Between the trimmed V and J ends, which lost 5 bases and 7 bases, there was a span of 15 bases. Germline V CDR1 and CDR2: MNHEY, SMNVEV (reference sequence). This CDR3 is CASSPTGLGQPQHF. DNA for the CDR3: TGTGCCAGCAGTCCAACAGGGTTAGGGCAGCCCCAGCATTTT.

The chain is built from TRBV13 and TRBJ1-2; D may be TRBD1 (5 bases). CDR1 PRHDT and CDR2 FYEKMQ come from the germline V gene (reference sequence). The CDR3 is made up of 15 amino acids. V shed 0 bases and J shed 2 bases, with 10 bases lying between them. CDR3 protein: CASSLGGTLNYGYTF. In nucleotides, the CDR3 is TGTGCCAGCAGCTTAGGAGGGACCCTCAACTATGGCTACACCTTC.

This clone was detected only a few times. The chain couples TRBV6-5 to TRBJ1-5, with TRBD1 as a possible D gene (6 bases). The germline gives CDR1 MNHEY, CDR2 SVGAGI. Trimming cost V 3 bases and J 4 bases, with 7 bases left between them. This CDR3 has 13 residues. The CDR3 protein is CASSYQGNQPQHF. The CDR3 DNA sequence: TGTGCCAGCAGTTATCAGGGGAATCAGCCCCAGCATTTT.

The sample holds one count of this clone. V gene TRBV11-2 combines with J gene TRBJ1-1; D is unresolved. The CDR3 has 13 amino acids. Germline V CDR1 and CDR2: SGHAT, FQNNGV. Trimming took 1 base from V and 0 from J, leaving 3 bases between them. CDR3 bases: TGTGCCAGCAGCTTAGTCGTGAACACTGAAGCTTTCTTT. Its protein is CASSLVVNTEAFF.

This chain's CDR3 is CASNNQGGYEQYF. CDR3 DNA sequence: TGTGCCAGCAACAACCAAGGGGGGTACGAGCAGTACTTC. The gene calls are TRBV5-6 and TRBJ2-7, with D perhaps given as TRBD1 or TRBD2 (6 bases each). Per the germline V gene, CDR1 is SGHDT and CDR2 is YYEEEE. Trimming cost V 6 bases and J 4 bases, with 14 bases left between them. This CDR3 is built from 13 residues.

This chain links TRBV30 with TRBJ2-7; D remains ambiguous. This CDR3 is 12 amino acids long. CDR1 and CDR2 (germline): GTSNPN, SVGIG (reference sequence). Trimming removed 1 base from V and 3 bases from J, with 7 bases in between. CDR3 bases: TGTGCCTGGAGTGGAGATTACTACGAGCAGTACTTC. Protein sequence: CAWSGDYYEQYF.

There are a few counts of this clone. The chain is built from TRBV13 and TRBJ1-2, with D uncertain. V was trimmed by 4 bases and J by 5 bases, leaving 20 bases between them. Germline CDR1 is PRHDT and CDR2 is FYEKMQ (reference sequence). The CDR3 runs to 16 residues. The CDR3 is CASSSRMNQHLYGYTF. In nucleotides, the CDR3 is TGTGCCAGCAGCTCTCGAATGAACCAGCATCTTTATGGCTACACCTTC.